The rows below give T cell receptor beta chains drawn from one sample of a study of T cell responses to AZD1222 COVID-19 vaccine. Profiled with immunoSEQ multiplex PCR; TCRdb holds only in-frame clones, not every one. The data show under 150,000 clones, approximately 91% seen once. The sample in question was peripheral blood, obtained 28 days after the second AZD1222 dose. These TCRs come from an adult who received the AZD1222 COVID-19 vaccine. Both conserved end residues are part of each CDR3. Fields, in order: D gene, V gene, J gene, clone size, CDR3 protein, CDR3 DNA. D genes are given only for firm matches. Some rows mark clone size as missing; the rest say once, few, many or name a class of expanded clone.

TRBD2	TRBV27	TRBJ2-2	few	CASSGLASNTGELFF	TGTGCCAGCAGCGGACTAGCGTCGAACACCGGGGAGCTGTTTTTT
-	TRBV6-6	TRBJ2-5	-	CASRGLGGETQYF	TGTGCCAGCAGGGGCTTAGGGGGGGAGACCCAGTACTTC
-	TRBV13	TRBJ2-7	once	CASSLGDTSYEQYF	TGTGCCAGCAGCTTAGGGGACACGTCCTACGAGCAGTACTTC
TRBD1	TRBV7-6	TRBJ2-2	-	CASSLTQGAVAGELFF	TGTGCCAGCAGCTTAACCCAGGGGGCGGTTGCCGGGGAGCTGTTTTTT
-	TRBV7-2	TRBJ1-3	-	CASSSQGIRKNTIYF	TGTGCCAGCAGCTCTCAGGGGATTAGGAAAAACACCATATATTTT
-	TRBV5-4	TRBJ1-5	-	CASSLVGLREPNQPQHF	TGTGCCAGCAGCTTGGTTGGGTTAAGGGAACCAAATCAGCCCCAGCATTTT
-	TRBV6-2/TRBV6-3	TRBJ2-3	-	CASSWRTHTQYF	TGTGCCAGCAGTTGGCGCACGCATACGCAGTATTTT
-	TRBV19	TRBJ2-5	-	CASSIRGRALQETQYF	TGTGCCAGTAGTATCCGGGGCAGGGCCCTCCAAGAGACCCAGTACTTC
TRBD2	TRBV5-1	TRBJ2-3	-	CASSLARIAGGGSTDTQYF	TGCGCCAGCAGCTTGGCCCGGATAGCGGGGGGTGGGAGCACAGATACGCAGTATTTT
-	TRBV5-1	TRBJ1-1	-	CASSPQNENTEAFF	TGCGCCAGCAGCCCTCAGAATGAGAACACTGAAGCTTTCTTT
-	TRBV5-6	TRBJ1-2	few	CASSRPHSSFYGYTF	TGTGCCAGCAGCCGACCCCACAGCTCTTTCTATGGCTACACCTTC
-	TRBV15	TRBJ1-3	-	CATSRDFAGAAGNTIYF	TGTGCCACCAGCAGAGATTTTGCAGGGGCGGCGGGAAACACCATATATTTT
-	TRBV30	TRBJ2-3	-	CAWSEIAKASDTQYF	TGTGCCTGGAGTGAGATAGCTAAAGCCTCAGATACGCAGTATTTT
-	TRBV9	TRBJ1-1	-	CASSVATTGGRTEAFF	TGTGCCAGCAGCGTCGCGACGACGGGGGGTCGGACTGAAGCTTTCTTT
TRBD1	TRBV18	TRBJ1-2	-	CASAGQGAIGYTF	TGTGCCAGCGCTGGACAGGGGGCGATAGGCTACACCTTC
TRBD1	TRBV5-1	TRBJ1-1	-	CASSLMGTGHTEAFF	TGCGCCAGCAGCTTGATGGGGACAGGGCACACTGAAGCTTTCTTT
-	TRBV19	TRBJ1-2	once	CASSPRGEEGYTF	TGTGCCAGTAGTCCCCGGGGGGAAGAAGGCTACACCTTC
-	TRBV6-1	TRBJ1-1	-	CASSDSGLSLRNTEAFF	TGTGCCAGCAGTGATTCAGGGCTCTCTCTGCGGAACACTGAAGCTTTCTTT
TRBD1	TRBV10-3	TRBJ1-6	-	CAGQDREIVSISSPLHF	TGTGCCGGCCAGGACAGGGAGATCGTGAGTATTAGTTCACCCCTCCACTTT
-	TRBV14	TRBJ1-1	once	CASSQDRWVVNTEAFF	TGTGCCAGCAGCCAAGATAGGTGGGTTGTGAACACTGAAGCTTTCTTT
TRBD2	TRBV19	TRBJ2-7	-	CASSPGTSGYYEQYF	TGTGCCAGTAGTCCCGGGACTAGCGGTTACTACGAGCAGTACTTC
-	TRBV18	TRBJ1-1	-	CASSPQGYAEAFF	TGTGCCAGCTCACCACAGGGCTACGCTGAAGCTTTCTTT
-	TRBV11-3	TRBJ2-7	-	CASSLGASDYEQYF	TGTGCCAGCAGCTTAGGGGCTAGCGACTACGAGCAGTACTTC
-	TRBV10-2	TRBJ1-1	-	CATPGSTGHTEAFF	TGCGCCACACCGGGGTCGACAGGACACACTGAAGCTTTCTTT
-	TRBV24-1	TRBJ1-3	-	CATSDGREYYYLWCGNTIYF	TGTGCCACCAGTGATGGCCGCGAGTATTACTACCTTTGGTGTGGAAACACCATATATTTT
TRBD1	TRBV6-2/TRBV6-3	TRBJ2-7	-	CASSLQGAGSYEQYF	TGTGCCAGCAGTCTACAGGGGGCGGGGTCCTACGAGCAGTACTTC
TRBD2	TRBV15	TRBJ2-7	-	CATSRGFSGTSYEQYF	TGTGCCACCAGCAGAGGCTTTAGCGGGACATCTTACGAGCAGTACTTC
-	TRBV15	TRBJ2-1	once	CATSRDRPGKTYNEQFF	TGTGCCACCAGCAGAGACCGACCGGGTAAAACCTACAATGAGCAGTTCTTC
-	TRBV27	TRBJ1-1	-	CASSLLGGDTEAFF	TGTGCCAGCAGTTTACTAGGCGGGGACACTGAAGCTTTCTTT
TRBD2	TRBV3-1/TRBV3-2	TRBJ2-1	-	CASSQDGLAGVSNEQFF	TGTGCCAGCAGCCAAGATGGTCTAGCGGGAGTATCAAATGAGCAGTTCTTC
-	TRBV19	TRBJ2-2	few	CASIRLNTGELFF	TGTGCCAGTATCAGGCTAAACACCGGGGAGCTGTTTTTT
-	TRBV14	TRBJ2-7	-	CASSQVLGRGVEQYF	TGTGCCAGCAGCCAAGTCCTCGGCAGGGGAGTCGAGCAGTACTTC
-	TRBV18	TRBJ1-3	once	CASSPPLNPGNTIYF	TGTGCCAGCTCACCACCACTTAATCCTGGAAACACCATATATTTT
-	TRBV4-1	TRBJ2-1	-	CASRGGGGEQFF	TGCGCCAGCAGAGGAGGGGGAGGTGAGCAGTTCTTC
-	TRBV18	TRBJ1-4	-	CASSPRGAANEKLFF	TGTGCCAGCTCACCAAGGGGGGCGGCTAATGAAAAACTGTTTTTT
-	TRBV3-1/TRBV3-2	TRBJ1-2	once	CASSLDTSPVGYTF	TGTGCCAGCAGCCTCGACACCTCCCCCGTTGGCTACACCTTC
TRBD1	TRBV5-1	TRBJ2-1	once	CASSRQGEDNEQFF	TGCGCCAGCAGTCGACAGGGGGAGGACAATGAGCAGTTCTTC
TRBD1	TRBV7-2	TRBJ1-2	-	CASSRTGTGRYGYTF	TGTGCCAGCAGCCGTACCGGGACAGGGAGGTATGGCTACACCTTC
-	TRBV19	TRBJ2-1	-	CASRPRGSYNEQFF	TGTGCCAGTAGACCTCGCGGTTCCTACAATGAGCAGTTCTTC
-	TRBV9	TRBJ1-2	-	CASSVGNSNYGYTF	TGTGCCAGCAGCGTAGGAAATTCTAACTATGGCTACACCTTC